These T cell receptor beta chains were read from a single sample in a study of beta chain features in type 1 diabetes. This table comes from immunoSEQ multiplex PCR, and its TCRdb copy is limited to in-frame clones, with some not included. Of 600,000 to 700,000 clones listed, 9.5% to 15% are singletons. Input material: naive CD4+ T cells from blood. Receptors originate from a man aged 25 to 45 with type 1 diabetes. Each CDR3 is given with its conserved first and last residue. The D gene is left open where the match is weak. The size of a clone is reported for some rows only, either as once, few or many, or as a class for expanded clones.

j_call,v_call,d_call,clone_size,cdr3_nt,cdr3_aa
TRBJ2-7,TRBV6-6,-,few,TGTGCCAGCACCTTTGACAGCTCCTACGAGCAGTACTTC,CASTFDSSYEQYF
TRBJ2-2,TRBV18,TRBD2,few,TGTGCCAGCTCACCCGGGGGGACGAACACCGGGGAGCTGTTTTTT,CASSPGGTNTGELFF
TRBJ1-5,TRBV10-3,-,few,TGTGCCATCGCAACAGCTTATAGCAATCAGCCCCAGCATTTT,CAIATAYSNQPQHF
TRBJ1-3,TRBV6-5,-,few,TGTGCCAGCAGTCGAGGGTTCTCTGGAAACACCATATATTTT,CASSRGFSGNTIYF
TRBJ1-3,TRBV10-3,-,few,TGTGCCTCCCGACAATCTGGAAACACCATATATTTT,CASRQSGNTIYF
TRBJ1-1,TRBV19,-,few,TGTGCCAGTTGCGGCCTGGGGAACACTGAAGCTTTCTTT,CASCGLGNTEAFF
TRBJ2-3,TRBV10-3,TRBD2,-,TGTGCCATCAGTGATCCCCCTAGCGGGGTCGGCACAGATACGCAGTATTTT,CAISDPPSGVGTDTQYF
TRBJ1-2,TRBV5-4,TRBD1,-,TGTGCCAGCAGCTTGCCACAGGGGGTCGGTGGCTACACCTTC,CASSLPQGVGGYTF
TRBJ2-1,TRBV5-5,-,few,TGTGCCAGCAGCCAAAGCAGGGGAAATGAGCAGTTCTTC,CASSQSRGNEQFF
TRBJ2-2,TRBV5-4,TRBD2,few,TGTGCCAGCAGCTGGACTGCGGGGGGGCAAATCACCGGGGAGCTGTTTTTT,CASSWTAGGQITGELFF
TRBJ1-1,TRBV4-2,-,-,TGTGCCAGCAGCTTACCCGGGACCTTGAACACTGAAGCTTTCTTT,CASSLPGTLNTEAFF
TRBJ1-6,TRBV30,TRBD1,-,TGTGCCTGGAGTGTGACAGGGACTCCCAATTCACCCCTCCACTTT,CAWSVTGTPNSPLHF
TRBJ2-2,TRBV18,TRBD1,-,TGTGCCAGCTCACCACTAGGGACAGTGAACACCGGGGAGCTGTTTTTT,CASSPLGTVNTGELFF
TRBJ2-3,TRBV4-1,TRBD2,few,TGCGCCAGCAGCCAAGTGGGCGGGGGGGATACGCAGTATTTT,CASSQVGGGDTQYF
TRBJ2-2,TRBV14,-,-,TGTGCCAGCAGCCAAGTTCGGAACACCGGGGAGCTGTTTTTT,CASSQVRNTGELFF
TRBJ2-5,TRBV4-3,-,-,TGCGCCAGCAGCCAAGATAAGAACACCCGGGAGACCCAGTACTTC,CASSQDKNTRETQYF
TRBJ1-6,TRBV4-3,TRBD1,few,TGCGCCAGCAGCCAAGATCTAGGCTACAGGGGATCAGATTCACCCCTCCACTTT,CASSQDLGYRGSDSPLHF
TRBJ2-7,TRBV5-6,-,-,TGTGCCAGCAGTAGACCAGGGGATCCCTACGAGCAGTACTTC,CASSRPGDPYEQYF
TRBJ1-2,TRBV7-2,-,-,TGTGCCAGCAGCCCGCAGGGTGACAACTATGGCTACACCTTC,CASSPQGDNYGYTF
TRBJ1-5,TRBV9,-,-,TGTGCCAGCAGCGTATCGGGGCATAGCAATCAGCCCCAGCATTTT,CASSVSGHSNQPQHF
TRBJ1-6,TRBV9,-,few,TGTGCCAGCAGCGTACAGGGTGAATCACCCCTCCACTTT,CASSVQGESPLHF
TRBJ2-3,TRBV6-1,TRBD2,few,TGTGCCAGCAGGTCGGCGCGGGGGGGCACAGATACGCAGTATTTT,CASRSARGGTDTQYF
TRBJ2-7,TRBV5-1,-,-,TGCGCCAGCAGCTTGGTCGGGGGCACCTACGAGCAGTACTTC,CASSLVGGTYEQYF
TRBJ2-5,TRBV11-2,-,few,TGTGCCAGCAGCTTTCAGGGCCTGGAGACCCAGTACTTC,CASSFQGLETQYF
TRBJ2-3,TRBV25-1,-,few,TGTGCCAGCAGTGAATTCAAGGCGAATACAGATACGCAGTATTTT,CASSEFKANTDTQYF
TRBJ2-1,TRBV6-4,TRBD1,few,TGTGCCAGCAGTCTACTTCCGGGACAGGGGTATGAGCAGTTCTTC,CASSLLPGQGYEQFF
TRBJ2-1,TRBV19,-,-,TGTGCCAGTAGTATAGCGGACACAGTCTCCTACAATGAGCAGTTCTTC,CASSIADTVSYNEQFF
TRBJ2-7,TRBV27,-,few,TGTGCCAGCAGCGCCTGGAGGGGAAGCGACGAGCAGTACTTC,CASSAWRGSDEQYF
TRBJ1-2,TRBV18,TRBD1,few,TGTGCCAGCTCACCGACAGGGGACGAAGGCTACACCTTC,CASSPTGDEGYTF
TRBJ2-4,TRBV6-5,-,few,TGTGCCAGCAGCAACCGCGGTGGTCCCAAAAACATTCAGTACTTC,CASSNRGGPKNIQYF
TRBJ1-4,TRBV7-2,-,few,TGTGCCAGCAGCCCCGTGGGCCAGGAAAGTGAAAAACTGTTTTTT,CASSPVGQESEKLFF
TRBJ2-5,TRBV18,TRBD2,-,TGTGCCAGCGCGGCGGGGGAAGAGACCCAGTACTTC,CASAAGEETQYF
TRBJ2-2,TRBV14,TRBD1,few,TGTGCCAGCAGCCTCACGGACAGGGGAGCAGCCGGGGAGCTGTTTTTT,CASSLTDRGAAGELFF
TRBJ1-2,TRBV14,-,few,TGTGCCAGCAGCCCTGACGGGTATGGCTACACCTTC,CASSPDGYGYTF
TRBJ2-1,TRBV19,-,few,TGTGCCAGTAGTATAATCAGCACCTCCTACAATGAGCAGTTCTTC,CASSIISTSYNEQFF
TRBJ2-3,TRBV29-1,TRBD2,-,TGCAGCGTTTCTCAGAAGCGGGGGGGCTCAGATACGCAGTATTTT,CSVSQKRGGSDTQYF